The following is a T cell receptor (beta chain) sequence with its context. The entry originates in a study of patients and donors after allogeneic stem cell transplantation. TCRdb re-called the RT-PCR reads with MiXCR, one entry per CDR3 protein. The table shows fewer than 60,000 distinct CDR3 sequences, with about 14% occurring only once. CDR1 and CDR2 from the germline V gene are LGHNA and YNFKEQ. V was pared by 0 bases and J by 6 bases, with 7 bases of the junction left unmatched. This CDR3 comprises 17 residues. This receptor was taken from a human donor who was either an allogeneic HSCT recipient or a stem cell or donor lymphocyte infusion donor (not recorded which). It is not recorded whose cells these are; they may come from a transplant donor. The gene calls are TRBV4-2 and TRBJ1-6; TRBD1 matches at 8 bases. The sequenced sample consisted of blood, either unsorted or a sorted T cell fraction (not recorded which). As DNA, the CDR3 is TGTGCCAGCAGCCAAGAACCGGGACAGGCGATTAATTCACCCCTCCACTTT. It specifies CASSQEPGQAINSPLHF.